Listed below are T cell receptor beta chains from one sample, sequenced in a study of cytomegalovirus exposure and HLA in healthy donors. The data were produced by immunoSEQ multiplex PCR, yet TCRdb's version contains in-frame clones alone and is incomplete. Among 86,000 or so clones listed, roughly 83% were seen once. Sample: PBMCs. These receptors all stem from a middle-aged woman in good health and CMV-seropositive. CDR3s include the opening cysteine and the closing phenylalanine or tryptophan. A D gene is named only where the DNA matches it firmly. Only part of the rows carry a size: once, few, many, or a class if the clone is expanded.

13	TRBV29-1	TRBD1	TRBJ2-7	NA	CSVDGQGTGEQYF	TGCAGCGTGGACGGACAGGGGACGGGGGAGCAGTACTTC
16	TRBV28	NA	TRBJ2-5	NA	CASSFGGWAEKETQYF	TGTGCCAGCAGTTTTGGGGGGTGGGCCGAAAAAGAGACCCAGTACTTC
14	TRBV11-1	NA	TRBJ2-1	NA	CASSPRLGDNEQFF	TGTGCCAGCAGCCCAAGGTTAGGGGACAATGAGCAGTTCTTC
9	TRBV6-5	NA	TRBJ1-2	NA	CAAGRGYTF	TGTGCCGCGGGTCGGGGCTACACCTTC
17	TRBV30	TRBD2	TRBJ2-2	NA	CAWSAGGIGFYTGELFF	TGTGCCTGGAGTGCGGGGGGGATAGGGTTTTACACCGGGGAGCTGTTTTTT
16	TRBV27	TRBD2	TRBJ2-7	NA	CASSTLGRGLFSEQYF	TGTGCCAGCAGTACCCTCGGGAGGGGATTGTTTTCCGAGCAGTACTTC
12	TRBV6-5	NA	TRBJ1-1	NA	CASRQKNTEAFF	TGTGCCAGCAGACAAAAGAACACTGAAGCTTTCTTT
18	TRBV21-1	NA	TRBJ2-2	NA	CASRTSGRNEPNTGELFF	TGTGCCAGCCGGACTAGCGGCAGAAATGAACCGAACACCGGGGAGCTGTTTTTT
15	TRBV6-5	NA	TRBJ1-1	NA	CASSLRRQLNTEAFF	TGTGCCAGCAGCCTGAGACGACAGCTAAACACTGAAGCTTTCTTT
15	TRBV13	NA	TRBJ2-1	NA	CASSLRGHSYNEQFF	TGTGCCAGCAGCTTAAGGGGACACTCCTACAATGAGCAGTTCTTC
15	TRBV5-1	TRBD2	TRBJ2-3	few	CASSFSGLFTDTQYF	TGCGCCAGCAGCTTTAGCGGGTTATTCACAGATACGCAGTATTTT
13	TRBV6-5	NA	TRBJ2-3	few	CASRVLYTDTQYF	TGTGCCAGCAGGGTACTTTACACAGATACGCAGTATTTT
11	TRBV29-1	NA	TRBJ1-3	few	CSVEQGNTIYF	TGCAGCGTTGAACAGGGGAACACCATATATTTT
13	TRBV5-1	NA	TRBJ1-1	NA	CASSPTGNTEAFF	TGCGCCAGCAGCCCAACTGGGAACACTGAAGCTTTCTTT
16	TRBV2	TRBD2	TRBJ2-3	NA	CASSELGGGSTDTQYF	TGTGCCAGCAGTGAACTCGGCGGGGGGAGCACAGATACGCAGTATTTT
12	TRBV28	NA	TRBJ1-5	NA	CASSLRDQPQHF	TGTGCCAGCAGTTTGCGGGATCAGCCCCAGCATTTT
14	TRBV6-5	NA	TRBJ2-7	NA	CASSRNLQISEQYF	TGTGCCAGCAGTCGCAACCTACAGATCTCCGAGCAGTACTTC
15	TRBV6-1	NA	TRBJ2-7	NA	CASRARGTGPLEQYF	TGTGCCAGCAGAGCCCGGGGGACGGGGCCCCTCGAGCAGTACTTC
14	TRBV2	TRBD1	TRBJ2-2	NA	CAIWTGVYTGELFF	TGTGCCATCTGGACAGGGGTCTATACCGGGGAGCTGTTTTTT
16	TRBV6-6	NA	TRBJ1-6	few	CASSSLQGRGNSPLHF	TGTGCCAGCAGTTCCCTACAGGGAAGGGGGAATTCACCCCTCCACTTT
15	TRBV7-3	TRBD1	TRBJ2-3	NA	CASSLNRGAADTQYF	TGTGCCAGCAGCTTAAACAGGGGCGCTGCAGATACGCAGTATTTT
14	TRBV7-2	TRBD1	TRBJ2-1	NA	CASSLGGQYNEQFF	TGTGCCAGCAGCTTAGGGGGACAGTACAATGAGCAGTTCTTC
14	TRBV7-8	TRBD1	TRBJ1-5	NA	CASSSGQSNQPQHF	TGTGCCAGCAGCTCGGGACAGTCCAATCAGCCCCAGCATTTT
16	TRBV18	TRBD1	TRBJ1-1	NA	CATNKGDSQSGTEAFF	TGTGCCACCAACAAGGGGGACAGTCAGTCGGGCACTGAAGCTTTCTTT
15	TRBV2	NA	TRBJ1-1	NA	CASSDRGRLNTEAFF	TGTGCCAGCAGTGATAGGGGAAGGTTGAACACTGAAGCTTTCTTT
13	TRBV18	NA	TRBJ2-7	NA	CASSPPSGFEQYF	TGTGCCAGCTCACCACCGTCCGGTTTCGAGCAGTACTTC
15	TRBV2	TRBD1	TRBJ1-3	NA	CASRGTAFSGNTIYF	TGTGCCAGCAGGGGGACAGCTTTCTCTGGAAACACCATATATTTT
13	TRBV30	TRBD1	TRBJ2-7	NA	CAISGQGFYEQYF	TGTGCCATTTCGGGACAGGGGTTTTACGAGCAGTACTTC
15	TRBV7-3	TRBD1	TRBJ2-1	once	CASSLMGQGANEQFF	TGTGCCAGCAGCTTAATGGGACAGGGGGCTAATGAGCAGTTCTTC
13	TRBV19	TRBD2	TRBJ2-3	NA	CASGLAGTDTQYF	TGTGCCAGCGGACTAGCGGGGACAGATACGCAGTATTTT
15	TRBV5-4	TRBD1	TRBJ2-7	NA	CASSKDRGSSYEQYF	TGTGCCAGCAGTAAAGACAGGGGCAGCTCCTACGAGCAGTACTTC
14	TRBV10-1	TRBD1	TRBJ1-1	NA	CASSARQGITEAFF	TGCGCCAGCAGTGCAAGACAGGGGATTACTGAAGCTTTCTTT
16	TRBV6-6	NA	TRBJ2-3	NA	CASSRTGGLSTDTQYF	TGTGCCAGCAGCCGAACTGGCGGCTTAAGCACAGATACGCAGTATTTT
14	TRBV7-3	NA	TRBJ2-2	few	CASSTTGSAGELFF	TGTGCCAGCAGCACGACTGGGTCGGCCGGGGAGCTGTTTTTT
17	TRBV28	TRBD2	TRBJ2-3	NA	CASSFAGTSGSTDTQYF	TGTGCCAGCAGTTTTGCCGGGACTAGCGGGAGCACAGATACGCAGTATTTT
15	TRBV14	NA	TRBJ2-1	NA	CASSHHYSSYNEQFF	TGTGCCAGCAGCCATCATTACAGCTCCTACAATGAGCAGTTCTTC
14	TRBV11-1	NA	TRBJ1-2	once	CASSSSGGQVGYTF	TGTGCCAGCAGCTCGAGTGGGGGACAAGTCGGCTACACCTTC
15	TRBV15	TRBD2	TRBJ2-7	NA	CATSRGTSNPYEQYF	TGTGCCACCAGCAGAGGGACTAGCAACCCCTACGAGCAGTACTTC
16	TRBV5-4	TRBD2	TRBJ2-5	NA	CASSSMTSGDQETQYF	TGTGCCAGCAGCTCCATGACTAGCGGGGACCAAGAGACCCAGTACTTC
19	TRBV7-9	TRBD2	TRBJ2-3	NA	CASSFGAGGPTRTTDTQYF	TGTGCCAGCAGCTTTGGAGCGGGAGGACCTACCCGCACCACAGATACGCAGTATTTT
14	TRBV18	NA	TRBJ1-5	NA	CASSPSTGNQPQHF	TGTGCCAGCTCACCAAGTACAGGTAATCAGCCCCAGCATTTT
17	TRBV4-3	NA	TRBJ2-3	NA	CASSQEVAGPTTDTQYF	TGCGCCAGCAGCCAAGAAGTTGCGGGACCTACCACAGATACGCAGTATTTT
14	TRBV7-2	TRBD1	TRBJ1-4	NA	CASSFRGSNEKLFF	TGTGCCAGCAGTTTCAGGGGGAGTAATGAAAAACTGTTTTTT
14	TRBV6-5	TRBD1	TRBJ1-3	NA	CASRQGAGGNTIYF	TGTGCCTCCCGACAGGGGGCTGGTGGAAACACCATATATTTT
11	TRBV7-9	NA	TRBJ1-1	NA	CASSTEGKAFF	TGTGCCAGCAGCACTGAGGGTAAGGCTTTCTTT
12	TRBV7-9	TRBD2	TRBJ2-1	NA	CSSSSRGEEQFF	TGTTCCAGCAGCTCGCGGGGGGAGGAGCAGTTCTTC
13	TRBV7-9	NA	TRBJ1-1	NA	CASRQMGNTEAFF	TGTGCCAGCAGACAGATGGGCAACACTGAAGCTTTCTTT
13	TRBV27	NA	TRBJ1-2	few	CASSRQADYGYTF	TGTGCCAGCAGTAGACAGGCCGACTATGGCTACACCTTC
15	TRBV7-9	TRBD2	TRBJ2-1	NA	CASSTTAGGYNEQFF	TGTGCCAGCAGTACTACAGCGGGGGGGTACAATGAGCAGTTCTTC
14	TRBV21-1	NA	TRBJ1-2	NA	CASSGRDRNYGYTF	TGTGCCAGCAGCGGACGGGACAGGAACTATGGCTACACCTTC
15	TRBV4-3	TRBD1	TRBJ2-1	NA	CASSTRDRGPNEQFF	TGCGCCAGCAGCACCCGGGACAGGGGCCCCAATGAGCAGTTCTTC
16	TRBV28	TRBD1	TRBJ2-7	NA	CASSSPRGRLPYEQYF	TGTGCCAGCAGTTCCCCGAGGGGGCGGCTACCCTACGAGCAGTACTTC
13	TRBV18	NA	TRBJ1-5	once	CASFSRGGQPQHF	TGTGCCAGCTTCTCCCGAGGCGGTCAGCCCCAGCATTTT
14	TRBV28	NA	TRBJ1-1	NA	CASSLRLRNTEAFF	TGTGCCAGCAGTTTACGACTCAGAAACACTGAAGCTTTCTTT
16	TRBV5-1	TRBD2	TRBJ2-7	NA	CASSSYALAGLGEQYF	TGCGCCAGCAGCTCTTATGCTCTAGCGGGGTTGGGCGAGCAGTACTTC